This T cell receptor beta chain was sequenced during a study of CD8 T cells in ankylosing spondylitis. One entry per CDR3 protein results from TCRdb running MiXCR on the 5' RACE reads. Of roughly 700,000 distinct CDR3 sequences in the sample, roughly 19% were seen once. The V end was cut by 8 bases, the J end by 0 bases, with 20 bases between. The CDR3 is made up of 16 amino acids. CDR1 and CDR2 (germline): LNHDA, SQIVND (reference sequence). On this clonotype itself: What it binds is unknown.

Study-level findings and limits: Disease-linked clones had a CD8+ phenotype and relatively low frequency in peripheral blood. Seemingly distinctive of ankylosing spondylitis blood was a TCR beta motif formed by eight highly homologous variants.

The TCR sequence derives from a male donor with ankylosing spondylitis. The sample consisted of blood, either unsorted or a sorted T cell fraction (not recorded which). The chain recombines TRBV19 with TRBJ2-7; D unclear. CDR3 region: CASAVGWTKSSYEQYF. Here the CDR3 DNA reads TGTGCCAGTGCTGTTGGCTGGACGAAGAGCTCCTACGAGCAGTACTTC.